This T cell receptor (beta chain) originates from a study of T-cell reconstitution after alpha-beta-depleted transplantation in children. With regard to this clonotype: Its matching antigen is unknown.

Findings and limits, study-wide: Day-60 TCRbeta diversity that was high in some patients was derived from surviving recipient T cells and thymic progenitors. The origin of alpha-beta T cells about two months after transplant was reportedly several hundred expanded graft clones.

This CDR3 region has 14 residues. The J segment lost 2 bases and the V segment lost 7 bases, leaving 6 bases of the junction unmatched. Germline V gene data show CDR1 as MNHEY and CDR2 as SVGEGT. A TCRbeta library incorporating unique molecular identifiers was prepared. TCRdb reprocessed the PCR reads with MiXCR, giving one entry per CDR3 protein. The sample consists of about 460,000 distinct CDR3 sequences, roughly 10% of them appearing once. J is TRBJ2-7 and V is TRBV6-2 or TRBV6-3; 9 bases are a match to TRBD1. Source: PBMCs, mostly from graft donor cells, taken 180 days after TCRalphabeta/CD19-depleted stem cell transplant. The sequence was collected from a female patient between 2 and 15 years old who had a stem cell transplant for aplastic anemia, so the T cells may come from the graft donor. CDR3 in DNA: TGTGCCAGCATAAACAGGGGGCGGCCCTACGAGCAGTACTTC. It yields the protein CASINRGRPYEQYF.